Below are 14 T cell receptor beta chains sequenced from a single sample in a study of T cells in Graves' hyperthyroidism and ophthalmopathy. There were TCR beta CDR3 regions amplified from RNA transcripts. The TCR CDR3 first-round RT-PCR relied on the HTBI primer set. Each CDR3 protein is one row after TCRdb ran MiXCR on the multiplex PCR reads. The data hold around 570,000 distinct CDR3 sequences, with about 20% observed a single time. The sequencing sample was made of blood. These receptors were collected from a man aged 35 to 55 with Graves' ophthalmopathy.

This clonotype was detected only a few times. The chain recombines TRBV2 with TRBJ1-5; D unresolved. The germline V gene encodes CDR1 SNHLY and CDR2 FYNNEI. The CDR3 length is 15 residues. Trimming pared 2 bases from V and 10 bases from J, leaving 18 bases between. CDR3 loop: CASSETNFRSQPQHF. The CDR3 region has the DNA TGTGCCAGCAGTGAAACTAACTTTAGGAGTCAACCCCAGCATTTT.

The DNA of the CDR3 is TGTGCCAGCAGCCGGGACTTTGCTGCCGGGGAGCTGTTTTTT. It is translated as CASSRDFAAGELFF. This chain links TRBV12-3 or TRBV12-4 with TRBJ2-2; D perhaps matches TRBD2 (6 bases). The CDR3 runs to 14 residues. The V end lost 6 bases, the J end lost 6 bases, and 14 bases lay between the germline ends.

This clonotype was counted at least ten times. This sequence joins TRBV28 and TRBJ1-1; the D is unclear. The ends were cut back, 6 bases at V and 4 bases at J, with 3 bases in the middle. Germline CDR1 and CDR2: MDHEN and SYDVKM. The CDR3 has 10 amino acids. The CDR3 loop is CASRTTEAFF. CDR3 DNA: TGTGCCAGCAGAACCACTGAAGCTTTCTTT.

The genes are TRBV7-9 and TRBJ2-7; 8 bases agree with TRBD2. V lost 5 bases to trimming and J lost 2 bases; unmatched junction nucleotides: 8. This CDR3 region has 15 residues. Germline assignment: CDR1 SEHNR and CDR2 FQNEAQ (reference sequence). The CDR3 protein is CASSAPREGTYEQYF. In DNA, the CDR3 is TGTGCCAGCAGCGCACCCCGGGAGGGCACCTACGAGCAGTACTTC.

A single count supports this clonotype. This chain links TRBV11-2 with TRBJ2-5; maybe TRBD2 (5 bases). This CDR3 spans 15 amino acids. Germline CDR1 is SGHAT and CDR2 is FQNNGV. Trimming took off 4 bases at V and 3 bases at J, with 15 bases between the two ends. The CDR3 DNA sequence: TGTGCCAGCAGCTACGGGCCCTACGGGGAAGAGACCCAGTACTTC. Its translation is CASSYGPYGEETQYF.

This sequence joins TRBV27 and TRBJ2-2; D unresolved. Germline-derived CDR1 and CDR2 are MNHEY and SMNVEV (reference sequence). This CDR3 comprises 16 residues. Deletions cut 2 bases from V and 4 bases from J, with 14 bases between. The CDR3 spells CASSLRARYATGELFF. The CDR3 DNA sequence: TGTGCCAGCAGTTTACGGGCAAGGTATGCCACCGGGGAGCTGTTTTTT.

This clonotype has only a few counts. The rearrangement uses TRBV5-6 and TRBJ2-1; D unresolved. The CDR3 consists of 15 residues. CDR1 SGHDT and CDR2 YYEEEE come from the germline V gene. V was pared by 0 bases and J by 0 bases, with 7 bases between. This CDR3 reads CASSLDPHSYNEQFF. CDR3 in DNA: TGTGCCAGCAGCTTGGATCCCCACTCCTACAATGAGCAGTTCTTC.

Of note for this clonotype: Mismatch with germline at one junction end may stem from a read error. The gene calls are TRBV2 and TRBJ1-2; D remains ambiguous. Germline loops: CDR1 SNHLY, CDR2 FYNNEI. This CDR3 has 15 amino acids. The CDR3 loop is CASSEGTIRNYDYTF. The CDR3 region has the DNA TGTGCCAGCAGTGAAGGAACAATCCGAAACTATGACTACACCTTC.

At least ten counts were recorded for this clonotype. V usage is TRBV12-3 or TRBV12-4 and J usage is TRBJ2-1, with 9 bases aligning to TRBD1. The CDR3 covers 15 residues. The V gene end was trimmed by 4 bases and the J gene end by 4 bases; junction bases not matched to a gene: 5. The CDR3 DNA is TGTGCCAGCAGTTCCACAGGGGGCGCGTACAATGAGCAGTTCTTC. Translating it yields CASSSTGGAYNEQFF.

This clonotype was counted only a few times. CDR3 sequence (DNA): TGTGCCAGCACCATCGGGGCGTCCTACGAGCAGTACTTC. Its translation: CASTIGASYEQYF. This chain connects TRBV28 to TRBJ2-7; either TRBD1 or TRBD2 may supply D (5 bases each). Germline V gene sequence: CDR1 MDHEN, CDR2 SYDVKM. CDR3 length equals 13 residues. V was clipped by 7 bases and J by 1 base, with 11 bases between them.

The chain recombines TRBV9 with TRBJ1-3; maybe TRBD1 (6 bases). This CDR3 spans 18 amino acids. V lost 4 bases to trimming and J lost 4 bases, with 24 bases between them. Germline V gene sequence: CDR1 SGDLS, CDR2 YYNGEE. CDR3 bases: TGTGCCAGCAGCTCTAGGGGGACGCACGAACGAACAGGAAACACCATATATTTT. Its protein product is CASSSRGTHERTGNTIYF. Supplemented by reference TRBV9 and TRBJ1-3, the full variable domain reads DSGVTQTPKHLITATGQRVTLRCSPRSGDLSVYWYQQSLDQGLQFLIQYYNGEERAKGNILERFSAQQFPDLHSELNLSSLELGDSALYFCASSSRGTHERTGNTIYFGEGSWLTVV.

The chain has TRBV6-2 or TRBV6-3 and TRBJ2-7; 9 bases match TRBD2. This CDR3 is 15 amino acids long. V lost 8 bases and J lost 4; bases outside the gene matches: 12. Germline values: CDR1 MNHEY, CDR2 SVGEGT. CDR3 in amino acids: CASPRAGGSPYEQYF. DNA for the CDR3: TGTGCCAGCCCACGAGCGGGAGGCTCTCCGTACGAGCAGTACTTC.

This clonotype was observed a few times. V usage is TRBV27 and J usage is TRBJ2-5; TRBD2 matches 11 bases. The germline V gene has CDR1 MNHEY and CDR2 SMNVEV (reference sequence). The CDR3 contains 17 residues. Losses at the gene ends were 4 bases for V and 2 bases for J; bases not matched to a gene: 9. CDR3 region: CASSSFRLAGKQETQYF. CDR3 sequence (DNA): TGTGCCAGCAGTTCCTTTCGACTAGCGGGAAAACAAGAGACCCAGTACTTC.

This clonotype was found many times. The genes are TRBV2 and TRBJ2-7; 7 bases are a match to TRBD2. The CDR3 runs 15 residues. Per germline, CDR1 SNHLY and CDR2 FYNNEI. The ends lost 0 bases at V and 0 bases at J; junction bases unmatched: 2. CDR3 loop: CASSEAGGISYEQYF. CDR3 bases: TGTGCCAGCAGTGAAGCGGGGGGGATCTCCTACGAGCAGTACTTC. The full variable domain, in which reference TRBV2 and TRBJ2-7 provide the parts outside the CDR3, is EPEVTQTPSHQVTQMGQEVILRCVPISNHLYFYWYRQILGQKVEFLVSFYNNEISEKSEIFDDQFSVERPDGSNFTLKIRSTKLEDSAMYFCASSEAGGISYEQYFGPGTRLTVT.